This TCR beta chain was recorded in a study of HIV-infected patients and healthy controls. General study findings and limits: Healthy controls carried many MAIT alpha-chain CDR3s, while HIV+ repertoires had few. HIV-infected repertoires had significantly higher mean Gini indices than controls, possibly reflecting oligoclonality.

450 to 600 ng RNA was reverse transcribed with alpha and beta constant-region primers. Alpha and beta chain libraries were made separately by chain-specific third strand synthesis with multiplexing indices. TCRdb re-called the 5' RACE reads through MiXCR, storing one row per CDR3 protein. The sample includes about 14,000 distinct CDR3 sequences, approximately 12% of them seen just once. Per germline, CDR1 PRHDT and CDR2 FYEKMQ (reference sequence). The trim removed 2 bases at V and 1 base at J, leaving 5 bases unmatched. This CDR3 is built from 16 residues. This clonotype is classed as medium-sized. Its antigen is currently unknown. Roughly three months, about 14 weeks, into antiretroviral therapy, follow-up blood was collected. All unsorted peripheral T cells were captured because whole blood was used without fractionation.

The TCR was taken from an adult with HIV infection. The donor label of this sample is uncertain. Source: blood, taken during antiretroviral therapy. The rearrangement joins TRBV13 to TRBJ2-5, with TRBD1 identical over 9 bases. CDR3 residues: CASSLSGTGIQETQYF. The CDR3 nucleotides read TGTGCCAGCAGCTTATCCGGGACAGGGATCCAAGAGACCCAGTACTTC.